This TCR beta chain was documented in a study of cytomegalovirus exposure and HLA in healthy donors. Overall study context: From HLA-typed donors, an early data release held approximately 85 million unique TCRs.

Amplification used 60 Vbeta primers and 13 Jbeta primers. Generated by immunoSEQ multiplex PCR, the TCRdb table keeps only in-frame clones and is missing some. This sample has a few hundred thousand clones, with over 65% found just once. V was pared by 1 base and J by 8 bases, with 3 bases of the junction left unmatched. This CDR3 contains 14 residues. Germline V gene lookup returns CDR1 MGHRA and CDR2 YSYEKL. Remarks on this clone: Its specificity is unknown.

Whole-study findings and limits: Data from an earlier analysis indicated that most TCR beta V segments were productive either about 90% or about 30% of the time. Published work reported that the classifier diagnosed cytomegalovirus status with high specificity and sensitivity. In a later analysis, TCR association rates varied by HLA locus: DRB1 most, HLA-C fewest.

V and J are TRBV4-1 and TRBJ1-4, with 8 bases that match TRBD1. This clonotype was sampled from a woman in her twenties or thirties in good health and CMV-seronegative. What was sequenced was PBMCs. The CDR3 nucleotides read TGCGCCAGCAGCCAAGGACAGGGGTGGGAAAAACTGTTTTTT. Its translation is CASSQGQGWEKLFF.